This note documents a single T cell receptor beta chain sequence. Its target is not known. This record belongs to a study of cytomegalovirus exposure and HLA in healthy donors. Study at large: HLA-typed donors were the source of approximately 85 million unique TCRs, which an early data release held.

Study results and caveats: Altogether, more than 150 TCR beta chains were recorded as cytomegalovirus-associated.

Between the trimmed V and J ends, which lost 3 bases and 0 bases, there was a span of 13 bases. Germline values: CDR1 KGHSH, CDR2 LQKENI. The CDR3 is made up of 16 amino acids. The PCR employed 60 Vbeta primers together with 13 Jbeta primers. Sequenced by immunoSEQ multiplex PCR; TCRdb stores in-frame clones only, minus some. The repertoire holds some 76,000 clones, with about nine tenths as singletons. The genes are TRBV18 and TRBJ2-3; a possible D gene is TRBD2 (6 bases). The sample taken for sequencing was PBMCs. The TCR originated in a woman aged 25 to 39 in good health and CMV-seronegative. CDR3: CASSPSSAPSTDTQYF. In DNA form, the CDR3 reads TGTGCCAGCTCACCCTCTAGCGCGCCTAGCACAGATACGCAGTATTTT.